The rows below give T cell receptor beta chains drawn from one sample of a study of T cell changes during pregnancy in multiple sclerosis. Profiling relied on immunoSEQ multiplex PCR, and the TCRdb table lists in-frame clones only, not all of them. The profile shows tens of thousands of clones, 80% to 95% of them singletons. The sample in question was CD4+ T cells from peripheral blood mononuclear cells, obtained in the third trimester of pregnancy. The receptors here all came from a female donor with multiple sclerosis, enrolled in a pregnancy study. Each CDR3 is given with its conserved first and last residue. The order of the fields is D gene, clone size, J gene, V gene, CDR3 length, CDR3 DNA, CDR3 protein. D genes are given only for firm matches. Expanded clones get a size class; other rows say once, few or many, or leave the size out.

>NA|NA|TRBJ2-5|TRBV5-1|17
TGCGCCAGCAGCTTGACCCGCGCCGGGACAATAGAAGGGACCCAGTACTTC
CASSLTRAGTIEGTQYF
>NA|NA|TRBJ2-6|TRBV5-4|15
TGTGCCAGCAGCCCCCCGGCGGGTGGGGCCAACGTCCTGACTTTC
CASSPPAGGANVLTF
>NA|NA|TRBJ2-3|TRBV6-6|16
TGTGCCAGCACTCTACCAGGGGCGGGGGGCACAGATACGCAGTATTTT
CASTLPGAGGTDTQYF
>TRBD2|NA|TRBJ2-1|TRBV2|15
TGTGCCAGCGGACGGGGACTAGCGGGGGGGCGCGAGCAGTTCTTC
CASGRGLAGGREQFF
>NA|NA|TRBJ2-7|TRBV10-3|13
TGTGCCATCAGTGACAGTCTCTCCTACGAGCAGTACTTC
CAISDSLSYEQYF
>NA|NA|TRBJ2-4|TRBV27|14
TGTGCCAGCAGTTTAAAGGGGATGGGGAACATTCAGTACTTC
CASSLKGMGNIQYF
>NA|NA|TRBJ2-1|TRBV6-5|15
TGTGCCAGCAGACCTACCGGGCTGAGGGGGAGTGAGCAGTTCTTC
CASRPTGLRGSEQFF
>NA|NA|TRBJ2-5|TRBV4-3|15
TGCGCCAGCAGCCAAGCTGGCTCCGCCACAGAGACCCAGTACTTC
CASSQAGSATETQYF
>NA|NA|TRBJ1-2|TRBV7-3|13
TGTGCCAGCAGCTTAGGACGACTAGATGGCTACACCTTC
CASSLGRLDGYTF
>NA|NA|TRBJ1-5|TRBV6-5|15
TGTGCCAGCTCCCCCGGGACGGGACACAATCAGCCCCAGCATTTT
CASSPGTGHNQPQHF
>NA|NA|TRBJ1-1|TRBV5-8|11
TGTGCCAGCAGCGTAAACACTGAAGCTTTCTTT
CASSVNTEAFF
>TRBD1|NA|TRBJ1-2|TRBV30|15
TGTGCCCGGCGAGGGGACAGGGGGAGCGGCTATGGCTACACCTTC
CARRGDRGSGYGYTF
>NA|NA|TRBJ2-2|TRBV6-5|13
TGTGCCAGCAGTTACTCGGTGGCAGGGGAGCTGTTTTTT
CASSYSVAGELFF
>NA|NA|TRBJ1-2|TRBV29-1|14
TGCAGCGTTGATTGGAGGACCGGTTCCGATGGCTACACCTTC
CSVDWRTGSDGYTF
>TRBD2|NA|TRBJ2-3|TRBV11-2|16
TGTGCCAGCAGCTTAGAAACCGGGGGGGGAGCTGATACGCAGTATTTT
CASSLETGGGADTQYF
>NA|NA|TRBJ1-1|TRBV5-1|14
TGCGCCAGCAGCTTGTTAAGTGCGGACACTGAAGCTTTCTTT
CASSLLSADTEAFF
>TRBD1|NA|TRBJ1-2|TRBV7-9|17
TGTGCCAGCAGCCAGGACAGGGGGCGCGGTAGTCGGGATGGCTACACCTTC
CASSQDRGRGSRDGYTF
>NA|NA|TRBJ2-1|TRBV6-1|17
TGTGCCAGCAGTGAAGCGCTAGGTGGCCTTACCTACAATGAGCAGTTCTTC
CASSEALGGLTYNEQFF
>NA|NA|TRBJ1-2|TRBV7-9|12
TGTGCCAGCAGCGTCGACAGCTATGGCTACACCTTC
CASSVDSYGYTF
>TRBD1|NA|TRBJ1-1|TRBV7-2|15
TGTGCCAGCAGCCAAGACAGGGCTTCCCGCACTGAAGCTTTCTTT
CASSQDRASRTEAFF
>TRBD2|NA|TRBJ2-3|TRBV7-3|16
TGTGCCAGCAGCCAAGGCGGGGGACCCAGCACAGATACGCAGTATTTT
CASSQGGGPSTDTQYF
>NA|NA|TRBJ2-3|TRBV4-3|13
TGCGCCAGCAGCCAAGGACTAGAAGATACGCAGTATTTT
CASSQGLEDTQYF
>NA|NA|TRBJ1-6|TRBV13|12
TGTGCCAGCGAGAAGAGGGTGAAACCCCTCCACTTT
CASEKRVKPLHF
>NA|NA|TRBJ1-2|TRBV25-1|13
TGTGCCAGCCGCGAACAGGCTGGATATGGCTACACCTTC
CASREQAGYGYTF
>TRBD1|NA|TRBJ1-2|TRBV5-1|13
TGCGCCAGCAGTACAGGGGCTAACTATGGCTACACCTTC
CASSTGANYGYTF
>TRBD1|NA|TRBJ2-7|TRBV7-6|14
TGTGCCAGCAGCTTTGACAGGGCCCCCTACGAGCAGTACTTC
CASSFDRAPYEQYF
>NA|NA|TRBJ1-5|TRBV7-9|16
TGTGCCAGCAGCTTAACGGGATCACGCGGCAATCAGCCCCAGCATTTT
CASSLTGSRGNQPQHF
>NA|NA|TRBJ2-3|TRBV9|15
TGTGCCAGCAGCGTAGGACAGAGAGTCACAGATACGCAGTATTTT
CASSVGQRVTDTQYF
>TRBD2|NA|TRBJ2-1|TRBV7-3|15
TGTGCCAGCAGCGCGCTCTCCGGGGGGGCCGGGGAGCAGTTCTTC
CASSALSGGAGEQFF
>TRBD1|NA|TRBJ1-5|TRBV7-2|14
TGTGCCAGCAGCTTAGGCAGGGGGCATCAGCCCCAGCATTTT
CASSLGRGHQPQHF
>NA|NA|TRBJ1-6|TRBV19|17
TGTGCCAGTAGTAGAACCCCCCCAGGGCAGGGGAGTTCACCCCTCCACTTT
CASSRTPPGQGSSPLHF
>TRBD1|NA|TRBJ2-4|TRBV5-1|14
TGCGCCAGCAGCTCCGGACAGGGGACAAACATTCAGTACTTC
CASSSGQGTNIQYF
>NA|once|TRBJ2-7|TRBV7-2|11
TGTGCCAGTCTATCAGGGGCAAAGCAGTACTTC
CASLSGAKQYF
>TRBD1|NA|TRBJ1-5|TRBV2|16
TGTGCCAGCAGTGAAATCGCAGGGGGCGGCAATCAGCCCCAGCATTTT
CASSEIAGGGNQPQHF
>NA|NA|TRBJ2-7|TRBV4-3|15
TGCGCCAGCAGCCCGGGCCTGGGGGCCGGGTACGAGCAGTACTTC
CASSPGLGAGYEQYF
>NA|NA|TRBJ2-7|TRBV4-3|13
TGCGCCAGCAGCCAGGGCCTATCCTACGAGCAGTACTTC
CASSQGLSYEQYF
>TRBD1|NA|TRBJ2-2|TRBV7-6|15
TGTGCCAGCAGCTTAGGAGGGGGCTACCCCGGGGAGCTGTTTTTT
CASSLGGGYPGELFF
>TRBD1|NA|TRBJ1-2|TRBV19|16
TGTGCCAGTAGTATTTTTCGGACAGGGAGAGACTATGGCTACACCTTC
CASSIFRTGRDYGYTF
>NA|NA|TRBJ2-7|TRBV7-2|14
TGTGCCAGCAGCTCGGCGGGGAGCTCCTACGAGCAGTACTTC
CASSSAGSSYEQYF
>NA|NA|TRBJ1-1|TRBV6-5|14
TGTGCCAGCAGTTACGGGCAGATGAACACTGAAGCTTTCTTT
CASSYGQMNTEAFF